One sample yielded the 25 T cell receptor beta chains listed below, sequenced in a study of blood T cell repertoires in COVID-19. Method: immunoSEQ multiplex PCR; TCRdb's copy keeps in-frame clones and lacks some. The sample has under 200,000 clones, 75% to 90% seen once. Sequencing was carried out using PBMCs or T cells enriched from blood (not recorded which). The receptors derive from a woman aged 55-70 years who had recovered from COVID-19.

This chain links TRBV19 with TRBJ2-7; TRBD2 aligns across 7 bases. The germline gives CDR1 LNHDA, CDR2 SQIVND (reference sequence). The CDR3 spans 14 residues. With 1 base clipped from V and 0 bases from J, the junction kept 0 bases outside the gene matches. The CDR3 region has the DNA TGTGCCAGTAGTATAGCGGGGGGCTCCTACGAGCAGTACTTC. It is translated as CASSIAGGSYEQYF. Looking up the rest from reference TRBV19 and TRBJ2-7 gives the full variable domain: DGGITQSPKYLFRKEGQNVTLSCEQNLNHDAMYWYRQDPGQGLRLIYYSQIVNDFQKGDIAEGYSVSREKKESFPLTVTSAQKNPTAFYLCASSIAGGSYEQYFGPGTRLTVT.

The V and J genes are TRBV6-1 and TRBJ1-2, with unresolved D. V gave up 1 base and J gave up 0 bases, with 9 bases separating them. Germline V CDR1 and CDR2: MNHNS, SASEGT. CDR3 length equals 15 residues. The CDR3 DNA reads as TGTGCCAGCAGTGAAGGCGTCGTGGCTAACTATGGCTACACCTTC. This codes for CASSEGVVANYGYTF.

The chain joins TRBV7-3 to TRBJ1-4; D remains unclear. Germline V gives CDR1 SGHTA, CDR2 FQGTGA. The CDR3 extends over 13 amino acids. Trimming removed 5 bases at V and 7 bases at J, with 11 bases between. The CDR3 here is CASSRARGEKLFF. The CDR3 DNA sequence: TGTGCCAGCAGCCGTGCGCGGGGTGAAAAACTGTTTTTT.

The chain links TRBV11-2 to TRBJ1-4; tentatively, D is TRBD1 (5 bases). The V end lost 5 bases, the J end lost 2 bases, and 18 bases lay between the germline ends. The CDR3 runs to 17 residues. The V gene's germline CDR1 is SGHAT and CDR2 FQNNGV. CDR3 region: CASSGGGSLRTNEKLFF. The CDR3 nucleotides are TGTGCCAGCAGCGGTGGGGGGTCCCTTCGGACTAATGAAAAACTGTTTTTT.

This chain connects TRBV29-1 to TRBJ1-2; D possibly corresponds to TRBD1 (6 bases). Germline-derived CDR1 and CDR2 are SQVTM and ANQGSEA. The germline V and J ends were trimmed by 7 bases and 4 bases, with 16 bases remaining between them. The CDR3 length is 13 residues. The CDR3 DNA reads TGCAGCGCCGGGGACACCCGTGGCTATGGCTACACCTTC. This encodes CSAGDTRGYGYTF.

The CDR3 DNA reads as TGTGCCAGCAGGTTACCGGGACAGGGTGGCCATGGCTACACCTTC. Residues: CASRLPGQGGHGYTF. The chain uses TRBV28 and TRBJ1-2, with TRBD1 identical over 9 bases. There are 15 residues in the CDR3. The germline CDR1 and CDR2 sequences are MDHEN and SYDVKM. J was trimmed by 6 bases and V by 6 bases; bases with no gene match: 11.

The chain is built from TRBV7-9 and TRBJ1-3; D not resolved. CDR1 is SEHNR, CDR2 FQNEAQ, per germline (reference sequence). The CDR3 runs 15 residues. Trimming left V 6 bases short and J 0 bases short, with 12 bases between. The CDR3 reads CASSSSDFSGNTIYF. As DNA, the CDR3 is TGTGCCAGCAGTTCCAGTGACTTCTCTGGAAACACCATATATTTT. Full variable domain (outside the CDR3, taken from reference TRBV7-9 and TRBJ1-3): DTGVSQNPRHKITKRGQNVTFRCDPISEHNRLYWYRQTLGQGPEFLTYFQNEAQLEKSRLLSDRFSAERPKGSFSTLEIQRTEQGDSAMYLCASSSSDFSGNTIYFGEGSWLTVV.

The V call is TRBV12-3 or TRBV12-4, the J call TRBJ1-2; D unclear. V was shortened by 6 bases and J by 11 bases, with 16 bases between the two germline ends. The CDR3 covers 12 residues. The CDR3 DNA reads TGTGCCAGCAGCCCGGGATCCAGTGAGTACACCTTC. Amino acid sequence: CASSPGSSEYTF.

V gene TRBV3-1 (or the pseudogene TRBV3-2) combines with J gene TRBJ1-3; 7 positions match TRBD1. V shed 4 bases, J shed 3 bases, and the junction held 3 bases outside the gene matches. The CDR3 sequence is 14 residues long. Germline V gene data show CDR1 as LGHDT and CDR2 as YNNKEL (reference sequence). The CDR3 sequence is CASSPRDSGNTIYF. The CDR3, as DNA: TGTGCCAGCAGCCCGAGGGACAGTGGAAACACCATATATTTT.

The chain's CDR3 is CASSAAGSAKTQYF. The CDR3 DNA follows: TGTGCCAGCAGTGCGGCAGGGTCAGCGAAGACCCAGTACTTC. This chain uses TRBV2 with TRBJ2-5, with D perhaps TRBD1 (5 bases). This CDR3 spans 14 amino acids. Germline V CDR1 and CDR2: SNHLY, FYNNEI. The V end lost 4 bases, the J end lost 6 bases, and 15 bases lay between the germline ends.

The rearrangement joins TRBV4-2 to TRBJ2-3; D is unresolved. CDR3 length: 12 amino acids. The germline gives CDR1 LGHNA, CDR2 YNFKEQ. The V gene lost 0 bases and the J gene lost 8 bases, with 6 bases spanning the gap. CDR3 sequence (DNA): TGTGCCAGCAGCCAAGAAACGGGTACGCAGTATTTT. Translating it yields CASSQETGTQYF.

V gene TRBV10-3 combines with J gene TRBJ1-1; D uncertain. V shed 6 bases and J shed 1 base, with 9 bases lying between them. In germline, CDR1 is ENHRY, CDR2 SYGVKD. CDR3 size: 13 residues. CDR3 sequence (DNA): TGTGCCATCAGGGCCTTACAGAACACTGAAGCTTTCTTT. Its protein product is CAIRALQNTEAFF.

As concerns this clone: Other nucleotide sequences in the sample specify the same CDR3. The chain employs TRBV30 and TRBJ2-7; TRBD1 aligns across 9 bases. The CDR3 loop spans 13 amino acids. CDR1 is GTSNPN, CDR2 SVGIG, per germline (reference sequence). V lost 4 bases and J lost 6; bases outside the gene matches: 7. Written as DNA, the CDR3 is TGTGCCTGGATGCGGGACAGGGTGAGCGAGCAGTACTTC. Translated, it gives CAWMRDRVSEQYF.

As to this clone: The final CDR3 position lacks the conserved phenylalanine or tryptophan, pointing to a likely read error. The DNA is omitted, as the CDR3 cannot be located on it reliably, and the CDR3 follows TCRdb's listing. This chain links TRBV28 with TRBJ2-7; the table calls TRBD2, which could not be checked here. The germline V gene has CDR1 MDHEN and CDR2 SYDVKM. The CDR3 length equals 13 residues, ends included. CDR3: CASSTGTSGRTYI.

The chain links TRBV19 to TRBJ2-1; 10 nucleotides align to TRBD2. In germline, CDR1 is LNHDA, CDR2 SQIVND (reference sequence). The junction had 2 bases not matched to a gene; V was cut back by 4 bases and J by 2 bases. The CDR3 covers 15 residues. The CDR3 DNA sequence: TGTGCCAGTAGTACAGGACTAGCGGCCTACAATGAGCAGTTCTTC. As protein: CASSTGLAAYNEQFF.

The CDR3 loop is CASSGPPGLAVNEQFF. CDR3 DNA: TGCGCCAGCAGTGGACCTCCGGGACTAGCGGTAAATGAGCAGTTCTTC. The chain has TRBV10-1 and TRBJ2-1; 11 bases match TRBD2. This CDR3 comprises 16 residues. Germline CDR1 reads WNHNN; CDR2 reads SYGVQD (reference sequence). V shed 4 bases and J 7 bases; nucleotides not matched to a gene: 9.

This clone was seen a handful of times. The J gene is TRBJ1-2, the V gene TRBV3-1 (or the pseudogene TRBV3-2); no reliable D call. With 3 bases removed from V and 0 bases from J, the gap between germline ends came to 8 bases. The germline V gene encodes CDR1 LGHDT and CDR2 YNNKEL (reference sequence). The CDR3 runs 14 residues. The CDR3 spells CASSHLAANYGYTF. In DNA form, the CDR3 reads TGTGCCAGCAGCCATTTGGCCGCTAACTATGGCTACACCTTC.

Only a few counts were recorded for this clone. This chain uses TRBV9 with TRBJ1-1; D call uncertain. The germline V gene encodes CDR1 SGDLS and CDR2 YYNGEE. V was clipped by 4 bases and J by 0 bases, with 10 bases between them. This CDR3 is built from 14 residues. The CDR3 nucleotides read TGTGCCAGCAGCCCGTTGTCTATGAACACTGAAGCTTTCTTT. Translating gives CASSPLSMNTEAFF.

The J gene is TRBJ1-2, the V gene TRBV3-1 (or the pseudogene TRBV3-2); D is unresolved. The CDR3 totals 12 residues. Trimming took 2 bases from V and 4 from J, leaving 5 bases between them. The V gene's germline CDR1 is LGHDT and CDR2 YNNKEL (reference sequence). The CDR3 DNA follows: TGTGCCAGCAGCCAACAGTTCTATGGCTACACCTTC. Its protein is CASSQQFYGYTF.

This chain connects TRBV5-1 to TRBJ2-3; tentatively, D is TRBD2 (5 bases). V was clipped by 0 bases and J by 5 bases, with 13 bases between them. The germline V gene encodes CDR1 SGHRS and CDR2 YFSETQ. The CDR3 runs 15 residues. Written as DNA, the CDR3 is TGCGCCAGCAGCTTGGAAGGGTTTGAGGGAGATACGCAGTATTTT. Translation gives CASSLEGFEGDTQYF.

The V call is TRBV10-3, the J call TRBJ1-2; TRBD1 agrees at 7 bases. The CDR3 sequence is 13 residues long. With V trimmed by 6 bases and J by 7 bases, 8 bases remained unmatched. The germline V gene encodes CDR1 ENHRY and CDR2 SYGVKD. Written as DNA, the CDR3 is TGTGCCATCAGAACAGACAGGGAGGCTGGCTACACCTTC. Encoded protein: CAIRTDREAGYTF.

The count of this clone is one. The gene calls are TRBV28 and TRBJ2-6; D unclear. Germline CDR1 reads MDHEN; CDR2 reads SYDVKM. The V end was cut by 8 bases, the J end by 0 bases, with 8 bases between. The CDR3 has 14 residues. In DNA, the CDR3 is TGTGCCAGCGGCCGTGGCTCTGGGGCCAACGTCCTGACTTTC. This gives the protein CASGRGSGANVLTF.

The chain is built from TRBV7-2 and TRBJ1-2, with 7 positions matching TRBD1. Germline CDR1 reads SGHTA; CDR2 reads FQGNSA. The CDR3 consists of 13 residues. Trimming removed 0 bases from V and 8 bases from J; junction bases left unmatched: 3. The CDR3 here is CASSLAGGYGYTF. CDR3 sequence (DNA): TGTGCCAGCAGCTTAGCAGGGGGCTACGGCTACACCTTC.

The gene calls are TRBV27 and TRBJ1-4, with 9 bases fitting TRBD1. Trimming took 6 bases from V and 5 from J; bases not matched to a gene: 4. This CDR3 region has 14 residues. CDR1 is MNHEY, CDR2 SMNVEV, per germline (reference sequence). The CDR3 DNA reads TGTGCCAGCAGGGGACAGGGTCGCAATGAAAAACTGTTTTTT. Amino acids: CASRGQGRNEKLFF.

The rearrangement joins TRBV19 to TRBJ1-2; 7 bases align to TRBD1. Germline-derived CDR1 and CDR2 are LNHDA and SQIVND (reference sequence). V shed 6 bases, J shed 2 bases, and the junction held 12 bases outside the gene matches. The CDR3 length is 16 residues. CDR3 nucleotide sequence: TGTGCCAGTAGACGAAGGACAGGCCAAGGGAACTATGGCTACACCTTC. Translated, it gives CASRRRTGQGNYGYTF.